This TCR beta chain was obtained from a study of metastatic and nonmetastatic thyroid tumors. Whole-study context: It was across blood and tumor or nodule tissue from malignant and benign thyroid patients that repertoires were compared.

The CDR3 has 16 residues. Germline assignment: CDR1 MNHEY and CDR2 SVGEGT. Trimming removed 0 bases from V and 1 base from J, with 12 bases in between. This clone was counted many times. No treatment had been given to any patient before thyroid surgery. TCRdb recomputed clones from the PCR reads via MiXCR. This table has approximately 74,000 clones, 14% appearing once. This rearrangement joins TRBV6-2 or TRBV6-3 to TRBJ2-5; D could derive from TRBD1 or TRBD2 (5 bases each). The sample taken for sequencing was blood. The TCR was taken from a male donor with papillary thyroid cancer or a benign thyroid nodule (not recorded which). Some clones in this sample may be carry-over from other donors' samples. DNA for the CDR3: TGTGCCAGCAGTTACTCGAGGGGCCGAACCCAAGAGACCCAGTACTTC. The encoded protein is CASSYSRGRTQETQYF.